These T cell receptor beta chains were read from a single sample in a study of T-cell memory formation after mild COVID-19. TCRdb analysed the 5' RACE reads with MiXCR anew, one entry per CDR3 protein. The sample holds 550,000 to 700,000 distinct CDR3 sequences; about 18% are singletons and the top ten take about 7.4%. Input material: PBMCs or a T cell subset sorted from them (not recorded which). The receptor source for this set is an adult woman who had mild COVID-19 (a few samples of this study predate the infection). Cell type and time point are not known. The CDR3 runs from the conserved cysteine through the conserved F or W. The order of the fields is J gene, clone size, V gene, D gene, CDR3 protein, CDR3 DNA. D genes are given only for firm matches. Size is stated for part of the rows, as once, few or many counts, or as a class when the clone is expanded.

TRBJ2-7	.	TRBV27	.	CASRLGDGGSYEQYF	TGTGCCAGCCGCCTGGGGGATGGGGGCTCCTACGAGCAGTACTTC
TRBJ2-3	.	TRBV5-1	.	CASMGTPTDTQYF	TGCGCCAGCATGGGGACCCCCACAGATACGCAGTATTTT
TRBJ1-2	.	TRBV12-3/TRBV12-4	.	CASSSGGDPSGYTF	TGTGCCAGCAGTTCAGGAGGGGACCCCTCTGGCTACACCTTC
TRBJ1-2	once	TRBV6-5	.	CASSYEPRGTYGYTF	TGTGCCAGCAGTTACGAACCCCGCGGGACGTATGGCTACACCTTC
TRBJ2-3	.	TRBV7-2	TRBD2	CASSSGTSGRAFGTDTQYF	TGTGCCAGCAGCTCTGGGACTAGCGGGAGGGCCTTTGGCACAGATACGCAGTATTTT
TRBJ2-7	.	TRBV20-1	TRBD2	CSALLAGGPNEQYF	TGCAGTGCTCTTTTAGCGGGAGGGCCTAACGAGCAGTACTTC
TRBJ2-3	.	TRBV4-1	.	CASSQDLGAGWGTQYF	TGCGCCAGCAGCCAAGATCTCGGTGCGGGGTGGGGTACGCAGTATTTT
TRBJ1-4	many	TRBV9	TRBD1	CASSKQTGDVGEKLFF	TGTGCCAGCAGCAAACAAACAGGGGACGTTGGTGAAAAACTGTTTTTT
TRBJ2-3	.	TRBV12-3/TRBV12-4	TRBD1	CASSSGQGPTDTQYF	TGTGCCAGCAGCTCAGGACAGGGGCCGACAGATACGCAGTATTTT
TRBJ2-3	.	TRBV4-1	.	CASSQDGDRTDTQYF	TGCGCCAGCAGCCAAGATGGGGATCGCACAGATACGCAGTATTTT
TRBJ2-1	.	TRBV20-1	.	CSAYLVAENEQFF	TGCAGTGCTTATCTCGTGGCCGAGAATGAGCAGTTCTTC
TRBJ1-2	few	TRBV14	.	CASSLEGSASLYGYTF	TGTGCCAGCAGCCTCGAGGGGTCAGCATCGCTCTATGGCTACACCTTC
TRBJ1-1	.	TRBV29-1	.	CSVEDGSNTEAFF	TGCAGCGTTGAAGATGGTTCGAACACTGAAGCTTTCTTT
TRBJ2-5	.	TRBV5-1	TRBD2	CASSDLSSGRAGETQYF	TGCGCCAGCAGCGATCTCTCTAGCGGGAGGGCAGGGGAGACCCAGTACTTC
TRBJ2-3	.	TRBV7-8	.	CASSPSYRENTQYF	TGTGCCAGCAGCCCCTCGTACAGGGAAAATACGCAGTATTTT
TRBJ2-7	many	TRBV5-1	.	CASSLEDNSYEQYF	TGCGCCAGCAGCTTGGAAGACAACTCCTACGAGCAGTACTTC
TRBJ1-1	.	TRBV11-2	.	CASSLVGGEGTEAFF	TGTGCCAGCAGCTTAGTTGGGGGCGAGGGGACTGAAGCTTTCTTT
TRBJ2-7	few	TRBV7-2	.	CASSPRTASYEQYF	TGTGCCAGCAGCCCCCGGACGGCTTCCTACGAGCAGTACTTC
TRBJ2-7	few	TRBV4-1	.	CASNPSSSSYEQYF	TGCGCCAGCAATCCGTCGAGTTCCTCCTACGAGCAGTACTTC
TRBJ2-3	many	TRBV7-2	.	CASSLGAGTDTQYF	TGTGCCAGCAGCTTAGGGGCGGGCACAGATACGCAGTATTTT
TRBJ2-3	few	TRBV20-1	.	CSARSRQHTDTQYF	TGCAGTGCTAGATCCCGGCAGCACACAGATACGCAGTATTTT
TRBJ2-1	.	TRBV29-1	.	CSVERGAVNEQFF	TGCAGCGTTGAAAGAGGGGCGGTGAATGAGCAGTTCTTC
TRBJ2-4	.	TRBV7-9	TRBD1	CASSLSGTGAGVKNIQYF	TGTGCCAGCAGCTTATCCGGGACAGGGGCGGGAGTCAAAAACATTCAGTACTTC
TRBJ2-2	few	TRBV5-1	TRBD1	CASSLVTGGNTGELFF	TGCGCCAGCAGCTTGGTAACAGGGGGGAACACCGGGGAGCTGTTTTTT
TRBJ2-2	.	TRBV15	.	CATTRRGGTGELFF	TGTGCCACCACTAGGAGGGGAGGAACCGGGGAGCTGTTTTTT
TRBJ2-3	.	TRBV7-9	.	CASSLGLLPDTQYF	TGTGCCAGCAGCTTAGGGCTCCTCCCAGATACGCAGTATTTT
TRBJ1-1	.	TRBV20-1	TRBD1	CSAGRQGWTEAFF	TGCAGTGCTGGCCGACAGGGTTGGACTGAAGCTTTCTTT
TRBJ2-7	few	TRBV5-1	.	CASSLEGANKQYF	TGCGCCAGCAGCTTGGAGGGAGCTAATAAGCAGTACTTC
TRBJ1-2	.	TRBV6-1	.	CASSENPEGDYGYTF	TGTGCCAGCAGTGAAAACCCAGAGGGGGACTATGGCTACACCTTC
TRBJ2-7	.	TRBV7-2	.	CASSPFRAHGEQYF	TGTGCCAGCAGCCCATTTCGCGCGCACGGCGAGCAGTACTTC
TRBJ2-1	few	TRBV7-2	TRBD2	CASSSSRVMAGVGNEQFF	TGTGCCAGCAGCTCATCGAGGGTTATGGCGGGAGTAGGTAATGAGCAGTTCTTC
TRBJ2-1	.	TRBV29-1	TRBD1	CSVEVIGQGPNDEQFF	TGCAGCGTTGAAGTGATTGGACAGGGGCCAAATGATGAGCAGTTCTTC
TRBJ2-7	.	TRBV20-1	.	CSASTEGNPYEQYF	TGCAGTGCTAGTACCGAGGGGAATCCCTACGAGCAGTACTTC
TRBJ2-7	many	TRBV4-2	TRBD2	CASRLSGLAAYEQYF	TGTGCCAGCAGACTATCAGGACTAGCGGCCTACGAGCAGTACTTC
TRBJ2-5	.	TRBV5-1	TRBD1	CASSPEGAKETQYF	TGCGCCAGCAGCCCCGAGGGGGCTAAAGAGACCCAGTACTTC
TRBJ2-1	.	TRBV21-1	.	CASSKATSGIGYNEQFF	TGTGCCAGCAGCAAAGCCACTAGCGGGATAGGGTACAATGAGCAGTTCTTC
TRBJ1-1	.	TRBV24-1	.	CATSDLIGTEAFF	TGTGCCACCAGTGATTTGATCGGTACTGAAGCTTTCTTT
TRBJ2-1	.	TRBV19	.	CASSRAGPGGVNEQFF	TGTGCCAGCTCACGTGCGGGTCCAGGGGGGGTGAATGAGCAGTTCTTC
TRBJ2-7	.	TRBV3-1	.	CASSQSGGTYEQYF	TGTGCCAGCAGCCAATCAGGGGGGACCTACGAGCAGTACTTC
TRBJ1-2	.	TRBV24-1	.	CATSDPITAGNGYTF	TGTGCCACCAGTGATCCAATTACAGCAGGCAATGGCTACACCTTC
TRBJ2-1	.	TRBV7-8	TRBD2	CASSLKRTSGIDEQFF	TGTGCCAGCAGCTTAAAACGGACTAGCGGCATAGATGAGCAGTTCTTC
TRBJ2-7	few	TRBV25-1	TRBD1	CASSALDRERYEQYF	TGTGCCAGCAGTGCCTTGGACAGGGAGCGTTACGAGCAGTACTTC
TRBJ2-7	.	TRBV7-6	TRBD2	CASSLAPSGGANEQYF	TGTGCCAGCAGCTTAGCTCCTAGCGGGGGGGCCAACGAGCAGTACTTC
TRBJ1-1	.	TRBV5-1	.	CASSRGTSPENTEAFF	TGCGCCAGCAGCAGGGGGACTTCTCCCGAGAACACTGAAGCTTTCTTT
TRBJ2-2	few	TRBV7-6	.	CASSFGTPRIAGELFF	TGTGCCAGCAGCTTCGGGACCCCTCGAATAGCGGGGGAGCTGTTTTTT
TRBJ2-2	few	TRBV19	.	CASSGQTNTGELFF	TGTGCCAGTTCCGGACAGACGAACACCGGGGAGCTGTTTTTT
TRBJ1-1	.	TRBV9	TRBD1	CASSGTGMDTEAFF	TGTGCCAGCAGCGGGACAGGGATGGACACTGAAGCTTTCTTT
TRBJ2-1	many	TRBV6-6	.	CASSLQNNEQFF	TGTGCCAGCAGCTTACAGAACAATGAGCAGTTCTTC